The rows below give T cell receptor beta chains drawn from one sample of a study of blood T cell repertoires in COVID-19. The data were produced by immunoSEQ multiplex PCR, yet TCRdb's version contains in-frame clones alone and is incomplete. In the table there are roughly 110,000 clones, about 89% of which are singletons. Sequencing was performed on peripheral blood. These receptors came from a human donor with acute or convalescent COVID-19. The donor label of this sample is uncertain. Both conserved end residues are trimmed from each CDR3. The D gene is left open where the match is weak.

V	D	CDR3
TRBV11-2	-	ASSLGRQGIGEKLF
TRBV28	-	ASSEDTLSEAF
TRBV18	TRBD1	ASSRRTGGLTGELF
TRBV7-6	-	ASSLITGELF
TRBV5-1	-	ASRAANTGELF
TRBV19	TRBD2	ASSSRENSGINEQY
TRBV30	-	AWSVLYLEGSEQY
TRBV29-1	-	SAHDRTFDYGYT
TRBV7-3	-	ASSIDTGSDTQY
TRBV24-1	TRBD2	ATSATSGGEQY
TRBV4-3	TRBD2	ASSQDFGGNQETQY
TRBV6-2/TRBV6-3	-	ASSYADYGYT
TRBV2	TRBD1	ASSTKGGTATYEQY
TRBV5-1	-	ASSLAGGLSYNEQF
TRBV18	TRBD1	ASSPGQVGNGYT
TRBV7-2	TRBD1	ASIGTGSDIQY
TRBV19	TRBD1	ASQTGGDEQY
TRBV18	-	ASSPPVLSEGHNEQF
TRBV15	TRBD2	ATSRGRGELSDTQY
TRBV6-5	TRBD1	ASIGGTGSTDTQY
TRBV7-9	-	ASSPDMWEETQY
TRBV5-5	TRBD1	ASSLGAGGVSPLH
TRBV5-8	-	ASSFRGVLNYGYT
TRBV9	-	ASSVALQGGGYGYT
TRBV28	TRBD1	ASSPQGAHGYT
TRBV7-2	TRBD1	ASSLSLQGRSYNEQF
TRBV3-1/TRBV3-2	TRBD2	ASSGGFGELF
TRBV7-9	-	ASSMGGGVEAQH
TRBV6-2/TRBV6-3	TRBD2	ASSYLLAGAPY
TRBV11-2	-	ASSLTGASYNEQF
TRBV5-1	-	ASTPWGVGQETQY
TRBV28	TRBD2	ASSPGLAGRSSTDTQY
TRBV3-1/TRBV3-2	-	ASREGNSPLH
TRBV21-1	-	ARGMSGGPNTQY
TRBV7-9	-	ASSNPGARYEQY
TRBV9	TRBD2	ASSGGLAGSLEQF
TRBV6-5	-	ASSYSYRDPEAF